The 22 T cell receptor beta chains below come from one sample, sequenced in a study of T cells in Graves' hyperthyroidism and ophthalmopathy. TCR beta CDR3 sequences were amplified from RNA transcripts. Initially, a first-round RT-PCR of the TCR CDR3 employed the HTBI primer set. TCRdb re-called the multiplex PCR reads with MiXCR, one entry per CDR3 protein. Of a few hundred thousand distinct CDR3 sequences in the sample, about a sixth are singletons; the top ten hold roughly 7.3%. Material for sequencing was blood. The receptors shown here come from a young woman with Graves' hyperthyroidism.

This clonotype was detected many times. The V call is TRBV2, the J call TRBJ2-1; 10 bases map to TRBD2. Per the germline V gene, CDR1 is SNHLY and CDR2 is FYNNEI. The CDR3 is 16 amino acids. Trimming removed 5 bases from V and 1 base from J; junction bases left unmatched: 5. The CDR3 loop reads CASSSQTSGSYNEQFF. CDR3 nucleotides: TGTGCCAGCAGTTCCCAGACTAGCGGGTCCTACAATGAGCAGTTCTTC.

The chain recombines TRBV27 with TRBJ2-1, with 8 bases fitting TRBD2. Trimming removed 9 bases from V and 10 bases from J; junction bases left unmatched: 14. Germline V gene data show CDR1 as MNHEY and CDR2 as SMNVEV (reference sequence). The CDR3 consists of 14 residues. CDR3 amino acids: CASADTGTSNEQFF. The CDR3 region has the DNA TGTGCCAGTGCGGACACCGGGACTAGTAACGAGCAGTTCTTC.

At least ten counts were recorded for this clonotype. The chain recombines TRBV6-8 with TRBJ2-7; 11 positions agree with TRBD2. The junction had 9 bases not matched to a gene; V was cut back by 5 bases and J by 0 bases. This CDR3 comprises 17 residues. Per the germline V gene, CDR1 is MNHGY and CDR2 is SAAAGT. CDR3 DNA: TGTGCCAGCAGTGTAATTGCTAGCGGGAGGACCTCCTACGAGCAGTACTTC. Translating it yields CASSVIASGRTSYEQYF.

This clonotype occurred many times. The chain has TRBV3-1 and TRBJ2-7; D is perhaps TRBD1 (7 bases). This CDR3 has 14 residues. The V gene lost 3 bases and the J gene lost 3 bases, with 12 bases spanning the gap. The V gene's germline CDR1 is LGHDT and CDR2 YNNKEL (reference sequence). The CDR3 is CASSQRQGLYEQYF. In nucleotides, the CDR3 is TGTGCCAGCAGCCAGCGACAGGGACTCTACGAGCAGTACTTC.

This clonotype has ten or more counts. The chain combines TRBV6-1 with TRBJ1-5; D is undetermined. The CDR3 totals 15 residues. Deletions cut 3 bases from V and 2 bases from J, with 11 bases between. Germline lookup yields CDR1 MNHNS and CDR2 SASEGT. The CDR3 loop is CASSDHGRGNQPQHF. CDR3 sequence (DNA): TGTGCCAGCAGTGATCACGGGAGGGGCAATCAGCCCCAGCATTTT.

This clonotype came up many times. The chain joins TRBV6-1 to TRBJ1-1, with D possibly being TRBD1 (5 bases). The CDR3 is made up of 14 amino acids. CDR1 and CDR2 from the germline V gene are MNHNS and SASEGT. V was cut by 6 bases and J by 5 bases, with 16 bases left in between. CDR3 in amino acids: CASSVTGVGTEAFF. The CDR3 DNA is TGTGCCAGCAGCGTCACGGGGGTAGGGACTGAAGCTTTCTTT.

The CDR3 is CASSQEGAEETQYF. In DNA form, the CDR3 reads TGTGCCAGCAGCCAAGAGGGGGCGGAAGAGACCCAGTACTTC. J is TRBJ2-5 and V is TRBV3-1; a possible D gene is TRBD1 (6 bases). CDR3 length: 14 amino acids. CDR1 is LGHDT, CDR2 YNNKEL, per germline (reference sequence). V dropped 0 bases and J dropped 3 bases, with 8 bases sitting between them.

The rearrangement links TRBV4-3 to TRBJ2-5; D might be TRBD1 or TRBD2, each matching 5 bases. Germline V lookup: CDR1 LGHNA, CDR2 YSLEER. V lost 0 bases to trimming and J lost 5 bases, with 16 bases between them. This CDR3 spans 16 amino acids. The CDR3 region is CASSQDRGAGTETQYF. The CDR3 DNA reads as TGCGCCAGCAGCCAAGATAGGGGAGCTGGAACGGAGACCCAGTACTTC.

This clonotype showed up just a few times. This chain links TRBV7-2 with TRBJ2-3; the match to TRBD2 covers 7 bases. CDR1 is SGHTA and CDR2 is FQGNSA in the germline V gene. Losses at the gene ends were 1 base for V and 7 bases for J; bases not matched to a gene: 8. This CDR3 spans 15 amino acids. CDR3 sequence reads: CASSLVPPSGYTQYF. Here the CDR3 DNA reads TGTGCCAGCAGCTTAGTTCCCCCTAGCGGTTATACGCAGTATTTT.

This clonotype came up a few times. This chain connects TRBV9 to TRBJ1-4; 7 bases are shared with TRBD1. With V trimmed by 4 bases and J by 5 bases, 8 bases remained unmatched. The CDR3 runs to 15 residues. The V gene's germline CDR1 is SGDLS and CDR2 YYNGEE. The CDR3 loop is CASSPGTALNEKLFF. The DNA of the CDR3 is TGTGCCAGCAGCCCGGGGACAGCGTTAAATGAAAAACTGTTTTTT.

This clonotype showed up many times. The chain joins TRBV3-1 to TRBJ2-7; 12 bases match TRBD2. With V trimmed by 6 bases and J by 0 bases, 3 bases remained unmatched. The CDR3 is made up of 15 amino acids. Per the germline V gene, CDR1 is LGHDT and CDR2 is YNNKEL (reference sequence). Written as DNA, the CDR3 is TGTGCCAGCAGACTGACTAGCGGGAGCTCCTACGAGCAGTACTTC. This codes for CASRLTSGSSYEQYF.

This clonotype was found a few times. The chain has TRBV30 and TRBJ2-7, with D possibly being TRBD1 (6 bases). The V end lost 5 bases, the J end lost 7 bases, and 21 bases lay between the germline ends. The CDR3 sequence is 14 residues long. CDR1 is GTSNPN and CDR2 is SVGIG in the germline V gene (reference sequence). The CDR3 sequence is CAWAPGHALGEQYF. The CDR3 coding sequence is TGTGCCTGGGCCCCGGGACACGCTCTTGGGGAGCAGTACTTC.

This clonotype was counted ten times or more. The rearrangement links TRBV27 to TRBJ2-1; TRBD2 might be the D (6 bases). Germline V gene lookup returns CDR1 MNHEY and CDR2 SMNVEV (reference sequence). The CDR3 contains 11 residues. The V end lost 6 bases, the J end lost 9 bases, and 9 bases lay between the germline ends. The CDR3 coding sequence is TGTGCCAGCAGCCTTAGCGGTGAGCAGTTCTTC. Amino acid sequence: CASSLSGEQFF.

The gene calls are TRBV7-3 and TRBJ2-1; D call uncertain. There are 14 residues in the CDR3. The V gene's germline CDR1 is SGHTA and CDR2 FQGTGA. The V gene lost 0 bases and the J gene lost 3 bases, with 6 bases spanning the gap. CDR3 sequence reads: CASSLTLNYNEQFF. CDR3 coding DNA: TGTGCCAGCAGCTTAACCCTCAACTACAATGAGCAGTTCTTC.

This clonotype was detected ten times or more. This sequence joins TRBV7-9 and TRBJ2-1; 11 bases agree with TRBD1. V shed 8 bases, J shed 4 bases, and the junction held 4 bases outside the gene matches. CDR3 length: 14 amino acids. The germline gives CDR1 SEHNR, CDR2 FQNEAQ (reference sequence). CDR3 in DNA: TGTGCCAGCGGGACAGGGGGATATTACAATGAGCAGTTCTTC. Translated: CASGTGGYYNEQFF.

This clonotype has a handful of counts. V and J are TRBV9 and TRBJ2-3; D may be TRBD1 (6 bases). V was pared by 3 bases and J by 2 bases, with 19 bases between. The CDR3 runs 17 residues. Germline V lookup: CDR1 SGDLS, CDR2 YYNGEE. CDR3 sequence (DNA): TGTGCCAGCAGCGCCCGTACAGGGCCGCCCAACACAGATACGCAGTATTTT. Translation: CASSARTGPPNTDTQYF.

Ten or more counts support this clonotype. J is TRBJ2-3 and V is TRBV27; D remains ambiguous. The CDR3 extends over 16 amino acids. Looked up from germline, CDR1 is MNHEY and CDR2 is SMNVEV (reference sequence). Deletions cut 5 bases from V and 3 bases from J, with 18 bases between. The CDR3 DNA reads TGTGCCAGCAGTCACCTTAGCCCAACCGTTACAGATACGCAGTATTTT. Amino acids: CASSHLSPTVTDTQYF.

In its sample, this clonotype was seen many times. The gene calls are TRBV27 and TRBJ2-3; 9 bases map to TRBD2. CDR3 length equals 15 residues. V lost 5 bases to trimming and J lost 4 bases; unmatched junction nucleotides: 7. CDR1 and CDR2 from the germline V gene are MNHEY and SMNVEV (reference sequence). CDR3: CASSPGTSYADTQYF. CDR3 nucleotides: TGTGCCAGCAGTCCCGGGACTAGCTACGCAGATACGCAGTATTTT.

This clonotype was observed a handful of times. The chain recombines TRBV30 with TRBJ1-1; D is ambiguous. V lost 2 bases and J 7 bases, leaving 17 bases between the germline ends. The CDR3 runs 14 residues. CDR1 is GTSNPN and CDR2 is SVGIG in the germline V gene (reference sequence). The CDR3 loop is CAWSRLRRAGEAFF. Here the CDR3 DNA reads TGTGCCTGGAGTAGATTGCGAAGGGCGGGTGAAGCTTTCTTT.

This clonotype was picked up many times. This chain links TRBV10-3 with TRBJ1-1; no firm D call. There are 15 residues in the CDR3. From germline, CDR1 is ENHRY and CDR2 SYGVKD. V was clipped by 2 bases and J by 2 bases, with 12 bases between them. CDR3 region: CAISEQATPNTEAFF. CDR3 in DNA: TGTGCCATCAGTGAGCAGGCAACCCCTAACACTGAAGCTTTCTTT.

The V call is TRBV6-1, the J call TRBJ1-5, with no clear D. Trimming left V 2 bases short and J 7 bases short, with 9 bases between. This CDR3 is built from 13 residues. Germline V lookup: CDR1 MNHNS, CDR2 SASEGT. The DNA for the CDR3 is TGTGCCAGCAGTGAATGGAGGGAACAGCCCCAGCATTTT. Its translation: CASSEWREQPQHF.

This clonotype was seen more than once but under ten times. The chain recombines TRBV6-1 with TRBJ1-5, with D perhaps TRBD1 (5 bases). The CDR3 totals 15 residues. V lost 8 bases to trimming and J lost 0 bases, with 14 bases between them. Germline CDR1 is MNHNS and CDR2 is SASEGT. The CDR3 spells CASLLAGHSNQPQHF. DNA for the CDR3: TGTGCCAGCCTCCTGGCAGGACATAGCAATCAGCCCCAGCATTTT.